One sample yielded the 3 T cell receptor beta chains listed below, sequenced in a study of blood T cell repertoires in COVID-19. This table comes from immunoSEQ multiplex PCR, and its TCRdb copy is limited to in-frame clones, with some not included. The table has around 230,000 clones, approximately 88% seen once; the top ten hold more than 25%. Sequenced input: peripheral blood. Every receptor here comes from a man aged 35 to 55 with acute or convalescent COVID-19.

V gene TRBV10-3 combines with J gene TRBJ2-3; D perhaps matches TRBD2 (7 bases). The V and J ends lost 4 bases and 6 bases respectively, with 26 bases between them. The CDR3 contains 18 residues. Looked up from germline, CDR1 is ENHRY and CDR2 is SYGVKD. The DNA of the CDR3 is TGTGCCATCAGTGCCCCTAAAGGTTGGGGGGGCGCAGGGGATACGCAGTATTTT. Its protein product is CAISAPKGWGGAGDTQYF.

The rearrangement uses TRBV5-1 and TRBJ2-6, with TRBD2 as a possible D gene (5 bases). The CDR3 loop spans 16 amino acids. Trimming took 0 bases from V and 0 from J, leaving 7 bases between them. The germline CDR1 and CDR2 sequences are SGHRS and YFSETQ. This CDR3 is CASSLVSVSGANVLTF. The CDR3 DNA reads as TGCGCCAGCAGCTTGGTTAGCGTCTCTGGGGCCAACGTCCTGACTTTC.

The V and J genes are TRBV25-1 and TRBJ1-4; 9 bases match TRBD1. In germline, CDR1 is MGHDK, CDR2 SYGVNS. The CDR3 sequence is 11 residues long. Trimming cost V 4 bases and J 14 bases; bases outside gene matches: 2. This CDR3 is CASSAGQGLFF. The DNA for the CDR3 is TGTGCCAGCAGTGCCGGACAGGGGCTGTTTTTT.